This T cell receptor (beta chain) was obtained from a study of T cell responses to AZD1222 COVID-19 vaccine. Germline V gene sequence: CDR1 SGHDT, CDR2 YYEEEE. V trimming: 4 bases; J trimming: 4 bases; junction bases outside the gene matches: 7. The CDR3 runs to 16 residues. Produced via immunoSEQ multiplex PCR; TCRdb's table is partial and in-frame only. The table shows 150,000 to 200,000 clones, with around 90% occurring only once. General study findings and limits: Once two AZD1222 doses were given, Spike-specific TCR breadth and depth went up.

On this clone itself: The antigen is undetermined. The same CDR3 also results from other DNA sequences found in this sample.

Sequenced material: peripheral blood, taken on day 0 of AZD1222 vaccination. The TCR was taken from an adult in good health. The gene calls are TRBV5-6 and TRBJ2-7; TRBD2 agrees at 14 bases. CDR3 DNA sequence: TGTGCCAGCAGCCGTGGACTAGCGGGAGGTCGATACGAGCAGTACTTC. Its protein product is CASSRGLAGGRYEQYF.